This TCR beta chain was recovered during a study of blood T cell repertoires in COVID-19 (dated by TCRdb to the early 2020s). At the level of the whole study: The collaborator samples originated in the United States, Italy and Spain and spanned the acute and convalescent phases of COVID-19. The material from the prospective study consisted of cDNA or gDNA derived from T cells, B-cell-depleted T cells, or PBMCs. Deeply sampled blood TCRbeta repertoires from subjects exposed to, actively infected with, or recovered from COVID-19 were included in the dataset. The repertoires were made available in a free public database intended to serve as a resource for research on the immune response to SARS-CoV-2. The samples were drawn from the first 160 participants of the ongoing ImmuneRACE study and from 1,254 subjects provided by 6 global collaborators. A de-identified subject ID, COVID-19 status, age in years and sex were almost always included in the sample metadata. HLA class I and class II types, where available, came from metadata supplied by the sample provider rather than from assay-based typing.

Overall results and qualifications from the work: The amount of clinical and demographic metadata varied by source and participant and was provided uncurated.

The collaborating institutions used their own protocols to collect whole blood in K2EDTA tubes. For TCRbeta analysis, collaborator samples were shipped as frozen whole blood, as isolated PBMCs, or as DNA extracted from either sample type. As regards this clone: This receptor's antigen is unknown. Nothing much larger sits one base from this clone, and base qualities are not available.

The immunoSEQ Assay, a bias-controlled multiplex PCR, was used to amplify TCRbeta CDR3 regions from genomic DNA. Turning to the authors' computational methods: Within the assay, amplification of reference gene primers was used to estimate how many nucleated cells each sample contained. To quantify the absolute abundance of each unique TCRbeta CDR3 rearrangement, sequence reads were collapsed and filtered. Productive Simpson clonality was computed per sample as the square root of Simpson's diversity index over productive rearrangements. The table comes from immuneACCESS by way of TCRdb, which keeps in-frame sequences with V and J called. Part of the clones is missing from these tables; in studies checked, under half for an unresolved V gene and the rest for unknown reasons. D and trimming come from the DNA, and the V and J calls and clone size come from that table. Here the sample has some 140,000 clones; roughly four fifths occur a single time. The ten largest make up around 2.7% of the sample.

This TCR was recovered from a woman older than 75 with acute or convalescent COVID-19. Input material: peripheral blood.

The CDR3 protein sequence reads: CASSYSNFLPGQGGNQPQHF. In nucleotides, the sequence is TGTGCCAGCAGTTACTCTAATTTTTTGCCGGGACAGGGAGGGAATCAGCCCCAGCATTTT. The chain couples TRBV6-2 or TRBV6-3 to TRBJ1-5; 9 nucleotides in the junction match TRBD1. There are 20 amino acids in the CDR3, from cysteine to phenylalanine inclusive. The retained sequence is limited to the CDR3, 60 bases, with the frame set at the first base. Unmatched junction bases come to 16, with V trimmed by 0 bases and J by 4 bases. The germline V gene sets CDR1 to MNHEY and CDR2 to SVGEGT.